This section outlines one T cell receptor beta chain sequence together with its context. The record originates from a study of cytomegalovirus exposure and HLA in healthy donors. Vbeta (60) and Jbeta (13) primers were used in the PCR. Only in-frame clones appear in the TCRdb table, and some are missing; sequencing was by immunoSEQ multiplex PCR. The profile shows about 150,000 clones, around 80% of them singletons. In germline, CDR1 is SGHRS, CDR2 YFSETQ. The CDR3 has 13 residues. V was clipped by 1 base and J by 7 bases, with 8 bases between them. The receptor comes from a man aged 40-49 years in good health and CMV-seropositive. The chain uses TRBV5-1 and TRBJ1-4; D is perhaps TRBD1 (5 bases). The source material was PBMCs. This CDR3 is CASSLQGGEKLFF. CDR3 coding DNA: TGCGCCAGCAGCTTGCAGGGTGGTGAAAAACTGTTTTTT.